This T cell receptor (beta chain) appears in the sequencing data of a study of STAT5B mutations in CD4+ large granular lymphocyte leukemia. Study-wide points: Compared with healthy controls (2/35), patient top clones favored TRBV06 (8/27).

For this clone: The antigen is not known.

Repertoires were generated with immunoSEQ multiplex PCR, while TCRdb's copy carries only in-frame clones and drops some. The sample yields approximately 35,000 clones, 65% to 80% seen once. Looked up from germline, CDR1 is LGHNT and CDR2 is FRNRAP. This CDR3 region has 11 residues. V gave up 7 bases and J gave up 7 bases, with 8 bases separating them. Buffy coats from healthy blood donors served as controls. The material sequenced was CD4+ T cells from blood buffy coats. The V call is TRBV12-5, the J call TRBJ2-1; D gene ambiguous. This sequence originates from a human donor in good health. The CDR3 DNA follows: TGTGCTAGTGTTTTCAGAAATGAGCAGTTCTTC. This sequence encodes CASVFRNEQFF.